This TCR beta chain was identified in a study of preoperative IRX-2 immunotherapy in early breast cancer. This table comes from immunoSEQ multiplex PCR, and its TCRdb copy is limited to in-frame clones, with some not included. Here the sample spans over 30,000 clones, about nine tenths being singletons. V was clipped by 7 bases and J by 9 bases, with 25 bases between them. This CDR3 is 15 amino acids long. Per germline, CDR1 MNHGY and CDR2 SAAAGT. This sample's treatment: preoperative locoregional IRX-2 cytokine immunotherapy. The chain uses TRBV6-8 and TRBJ2-7; possible D gene TRBD2, 6 bases. This sequence was found in a human donor with breast cancer. Sequencing used tumor tissue, obtained after IRX-2 immunotherapy. The CDR3 sequence is CASTPNGGKTTGQYV. CDR3 nucleotides: TGTGCCAGCACCCCCAATGGCGGGAAGACTACGGGGCAGTACGTC.